This T cell receptor beta chain appears in the sequencing data of a study of T cell responses to AZD1222 COVID-19 vaccine. Study details: Second doses at about 4 or about 12 weeks were pooled. Study results and caveats: Repertoire samples came only from after the peak T cell response. Seropositive AZD1222 recipients at baseline numbered only five to seven. The donor group comprised mostly white British people and more females; the analysis possibly underestimated clonal diversity.

The CDR3 spans 12 residues. The germline V and J ends were trimmed by 3 bases and 10 bases, with 10 bases remaining between them. A remark on this clone: Its specificity is unknown.

The assay was immunoSEQ multiplex PCR, and TCRdb's table has in-frame clones only and misses some. The table lists some 66,000 clones, more than 75% of them singletons. The sequence was obtained from an adult in good health. Sequencing was performed on peripheral blood, taken on day 0 of AZD1222 vaccination. The V and J genes are TRBV12-3 or TRBV12-4 and TRBJ1-3; D is uncertain. CDR3 nucleotide sequence: TGTGCCAGCAGTTTGAGTGCGGGGACCATATATTTT. Its translation is CASSLSAGTIYF.